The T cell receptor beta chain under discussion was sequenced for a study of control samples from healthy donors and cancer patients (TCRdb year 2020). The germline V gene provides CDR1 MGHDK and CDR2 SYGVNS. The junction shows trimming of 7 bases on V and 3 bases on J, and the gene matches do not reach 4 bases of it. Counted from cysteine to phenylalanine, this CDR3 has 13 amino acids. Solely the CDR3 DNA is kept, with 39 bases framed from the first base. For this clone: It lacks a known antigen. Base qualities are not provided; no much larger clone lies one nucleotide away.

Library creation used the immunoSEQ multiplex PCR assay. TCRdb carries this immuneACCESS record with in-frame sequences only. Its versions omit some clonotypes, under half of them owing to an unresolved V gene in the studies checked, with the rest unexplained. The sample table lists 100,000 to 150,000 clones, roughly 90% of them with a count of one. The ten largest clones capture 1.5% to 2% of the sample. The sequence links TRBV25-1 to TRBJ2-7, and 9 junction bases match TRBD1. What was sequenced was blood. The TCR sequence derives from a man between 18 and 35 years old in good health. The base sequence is TGTGCCAGCAAAGGACAGGGGCACTACGAGCAGTACTTC. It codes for CASKGQGHYEQYF.